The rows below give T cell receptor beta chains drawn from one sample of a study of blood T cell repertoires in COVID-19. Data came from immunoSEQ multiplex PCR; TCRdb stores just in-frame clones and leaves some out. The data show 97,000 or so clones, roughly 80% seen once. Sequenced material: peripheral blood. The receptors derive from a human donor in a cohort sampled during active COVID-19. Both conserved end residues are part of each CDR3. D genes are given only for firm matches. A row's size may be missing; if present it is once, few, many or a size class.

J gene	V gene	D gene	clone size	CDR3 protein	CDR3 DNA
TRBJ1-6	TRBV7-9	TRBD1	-	CASQGAGNSPLHF	TGTGCCAGCCAGGGGGCCGGTAATTCACCCCTCCACTTT
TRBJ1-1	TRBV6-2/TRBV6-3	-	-	CASSYRGSGEAFF	TGTGCCAGCAGTTACCGGGGTTCGGGGGAAGCTTTCTTT
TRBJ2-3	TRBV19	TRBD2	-	CASHGVAGADTQYF	TGTGCCAGTCACGGGGTAGCGGGGGCAGATACGCAGTATTTT
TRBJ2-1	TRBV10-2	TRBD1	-	CASSDRGRYNEQFF	TGCGCCAGCAGTGATAGGGGGCGGTACAATGAGCAGTTCTTC
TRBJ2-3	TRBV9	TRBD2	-	CASSVSGGQNTDTQYF	TGTGCCAGCAGCGTATCGGGGGGGCAAAACACAGATACGCAGTATTTT
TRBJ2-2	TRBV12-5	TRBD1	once	CASGPGTGGKELFF	TGTGCTAGTGGACCCGGGACAGGGGGCAAGGAGCTGTTTTTT
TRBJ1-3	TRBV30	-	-	CAWSALSGNTIYF	TGTGCCTGGAGTGCCCTCTCTGGAAACACCATATATTTT
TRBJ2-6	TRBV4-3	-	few	CASSRQASGANVLTF	TGCGCCAGCAGCCGTCAGGCCTCTGGGGCCAACGTCCTGACTTTC
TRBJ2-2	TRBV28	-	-	CASSTGGADTGELFF	TGTGCCAGCAGTACTGGGGGCGCAGACACCGGGGAGCTGTTTTTT
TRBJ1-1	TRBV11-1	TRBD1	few	CASSLFSGTGGLAFF	TGTGCCAGCAGCTTATTTTCGGGGACAGGGGGCCTGGCTTTCTTT
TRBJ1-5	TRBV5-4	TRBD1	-	CASSLEGQGSNQPQHF	TGTGCCAGCAGCTTGGAGGGACAGGGGAGCAATCAGCCCCAGCATTTT
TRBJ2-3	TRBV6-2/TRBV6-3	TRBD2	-	CASSLGGDTQYF	TGTGCCAGCAGTTTGGGGGGGGATACGCAGTATTTT
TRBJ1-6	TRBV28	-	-	CASSPDSYNSPLHF	TGTGCCAGCAGTCCCGACAGCTATAATTCACCCCTCCACTTT
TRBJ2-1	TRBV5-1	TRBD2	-	CASSSSGGASNEQFF	TGCGCCAGCAGCTCTAGCGGGGGGGCTTCCAATGAGCAGTTCTTC